Each of the 5 T cell receptor beta chains below was sequenced from the same sample in a study of cytomegalovirus exposure and HLA in healthy donors. PCR involved 60 Vbeta and 13 Jbeta primers. Measured with immunoSEQ multiplex PCR; TCRdb has only the in-frame clones, and not every one. The sample holds fewer than 200,000 clones, about 79% seen once. The sample was PBMCs. The receptors were sampled from a female donor in good health and CMV-seronegative.

V gene TRBV6-6 combines with J gene TRBJ2-5, with 9 bases fitting TRBD1. TRBJ2-7 explains the end of the DNA better; the J call may be wrong. This CDR3 comprises 16 residues. Germline-derived CDR1 and CDR2 are MNHNY and SVGAGI (reference sequence). CDR3 in amino acids: CASSAVGTGRSYEQYF. The CDR3, as DNA: TGTGCCAGCAGTGCCGTTGGGACAGGGAGGTCCTACGAGCAGTACTTC.

The V and J genes are TRBV6-1 and TRBJ1-5, with D possibly TRBD1 on 5 matching bases. This CDR3 region has 15 residues. Trimming removed 9 bases from V and 2 bases from J, with 17 bases in between. Germline assignment: CDR1 MNHNS and CDR2 SASEGT. The CDR3 region has the DNA TGTGCCAGTCGAGGAGTTTTCAGGGGCAATCAGCCCCAGCATTTT. The encoded protein is CASRGVFRGNQPQHF.

The V call is TRBV27, the J call TRBJ2-5; TRBD1 might be the D (6 bases). The J call may be mistaken, given a closer DNA end match to TRBJ2-7. The CDR3 has 14 amino acids. CDR1 is MNHEY, CDR2 SMNVEV, per germline (reference sequence). The CDR3 DNA is TGTGCCAGCAGTTTACGTGGGACACTCTACGAGCAGTACTTC. Translated: CASSLRGTLYEQYF.

The chain is built from TRBV28 and TRBJ2-7; 11 nucleotides line up with TRBD1. Germline V gives CDR1 MDHEN, CDR2 SYDVKM. Germline trimming cut 6 bases from V and 3 bases from J; bases unmatched to any gene: 7. The CDR3 length is 15 residues. The CDR3 DNA follows: TGTGCCAGCAGCTTAGCCGGGACAGGGGGCTACGAGCAGTACTTC. Its protein is CASSLAGTGGYEQYF.

The chain joins TRBV7-9 to TRBJ2-7, with D possibly matching TRBD1 (5 bases). CDR1 and CDR2 from the germline V gene are SEHNR and FQNEAQ (reference sequence). The CDR3 contains 12 residues. With 2 bases removed from V and 6 bases from J, the gap between germline ends came to 8 bases. The CDR3 DNA reads as TGTGCCAGCAGCTTACAGGGTGGCGAGCAGTACTTC. It specifies CASSLQGGEQYF. Complete variable domain (other parts from reference TRBV7-9 and TRBJ2-7): DTGVSQNPRHKITKRGQNVTFRCDPISEHNRLYWYRQTLGQGPEFLTYFQNEAQLEKSRLLSDRFSAERPKGSFSTLEIQRTEQGDSAMYLCASSLQGGEQYFGPGTRLTVT.